The entry below gives a single TCR beta chain sequence along with its context. Each CDR3 protein gets one entry after TCRdb re-called the 5' RACE reads with MiXCR. The sample consists of over 200,000 distinct CDR3 sequences, 6.5% to 8% of them appearing once. The data were obtained in a study of identical twins. This CDR3 contains 15 residues. From germline, CDR1 is SGHDN and CDR2 FVKESK. V trimming: 4 bases; J trimming: 4 bases; junction bases outside the gene matches: 8. The data were also submitted as part of a second study, on T cells expressing NK-cell markers.

The chain couples TRBV14 to TRBJ1-1; 8 positions match TRBD1. The specimen was CD8+ T cells sorted from blood. This receptor was taken from a young woman in good health. The CDR3 is CASSPQGAVGTEAFF. The CDR3 nucleotides are TGTGCCAGCAGCCCCCAGGGGGCGGTGGGCACTGAAGCTTTCTTT.